This T cell receptor beta chain is drawn from a study of T cells in tuberculosis. The count of this clone is one. Its target is unknown. The CDR3 runs to 13 residues. The germline V and J ends were trimmed by 3 bases and 7 bases, with 10 bases remaining between them. CDR1 and CDR2 from the germline V gene are SGHAT and FQDESV (reference sequence). Libraries were prepared by immunoSEQ multiplex PCR; TCRdb keeps only in-frame clonotypes and omits some of them. This table has about 30,000 clones, approximately 93% appearing once. Study-level results: Active tuberculosis cases were adults; controls were adolescents. GMM-specific TCRs were nearer to active tuberculosis alpha repertoires, suggesting expansion. The TCR-beta difference was not significant; alpha differences partly reflected length.

Unsorted cryopreserved PBMC were sequenced, averaging about 93,000 T cells per clinical donor. The specimen sequenced was PBMCs. The sequence derives from a donor aged 10-35 years with latent tuberculosis or without tuberculosis infection. This sequence joins TRBV11-1 and TRBJ2-4; weak D call: TRBD2 (6 bases). DNA of the CDR3: TGTGCCAGCAGCTTTGCAGGAGGGAACATTCAGTACTTC. Its protein product is CASSFAGGNIQYF.